This TCR beta chain stems from a study of beta chain features in type 1 diabetes. This CDR3 contains 13 residues. Trimming stripped 4 bases from V and 6 bases from J, with 12 bases between. Germline V CDR1 and CDR2: SEHNR, FQNEAQ (reference sequence). Since all of the isolated RNA was reverse transcribed, expressed TCRB transcripts were what got sequenced. Assay: immunoSEQ multiplex PCR; the TCRdb copy retains only in-frame clones and omits some. The sample has almost 350,000 clones, 20% seen once. The chain couples TRBV7-9 to TRBJ1-2; a weak D match, TRBD1 (5 bases). This clonotype was sampled from a woman under 30 in good health. The sequenced material came from naive CD4+ T cells from blood. The CDR3 nucleotides read TGTGCCAGCAGCTATAGGGGAGGGAATGGCTACACCTTC. Translating it yields CASSYRGGNGYTF.